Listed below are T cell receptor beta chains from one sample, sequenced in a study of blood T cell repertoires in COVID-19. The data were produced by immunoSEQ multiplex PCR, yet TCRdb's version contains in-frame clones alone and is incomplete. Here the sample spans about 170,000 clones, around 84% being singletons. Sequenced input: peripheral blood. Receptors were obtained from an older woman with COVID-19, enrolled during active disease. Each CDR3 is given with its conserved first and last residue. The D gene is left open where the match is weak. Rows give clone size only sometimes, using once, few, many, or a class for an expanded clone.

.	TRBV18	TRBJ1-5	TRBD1	CASQGQGAGQPQHF	TGTGCCAGCCAGGGACAGGGGGCTGGGCAGCCCCAGCATTTT
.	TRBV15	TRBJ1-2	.	CATSRDLKEGYGYTF	TGTGCCACCAGCAGAGATCTAAAGGAGGGATATGGCTACACCTTC
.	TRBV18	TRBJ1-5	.	CASSPGGRQPQHF	TGTGCCAGCTCCCCTGGAGGCAGGCAGCCCCAGCATTTT
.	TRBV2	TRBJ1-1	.	CASSVRQYTEAFF	TGTGCCAGCAGTGTAAGACAGTACACTGAAGCTTTCTTT
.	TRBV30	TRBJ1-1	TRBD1	CAWEGTGWGTEAFF	TGTGCCTGGGAAGGGACAGGGTGGGGCACTGAAGCTTTCTTT
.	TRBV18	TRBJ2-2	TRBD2	CASSPAAGGTGELFF	TGTGCCAGCTCACCCGCAGCGGGAGGCACCGGGGAGCTGTTTTTT
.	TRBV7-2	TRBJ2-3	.	CASSLGRGGDRPTQYF	TGTGCCAGCAGCTTAGGTCGAGGCGGGGATAGGCCCACGCAGTATTTT
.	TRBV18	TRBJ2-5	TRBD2	CASSPLISLAGVQETQYF	TGTGCCAGCTCACCCCTGATTTCGCTAGCGGGCGTCCAAGAGACCCAGTACTTC
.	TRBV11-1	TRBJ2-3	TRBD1	CASTGTGEDTQYF	TGTGCCAGCACTGGGACAGGGGAAGATACGCAGTATTTT
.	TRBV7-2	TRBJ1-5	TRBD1	CASSLGTGYQPQHF	TGTGCCAGCAGCTTAGGGACAGGGTATCAGCCCCAGCATTTT
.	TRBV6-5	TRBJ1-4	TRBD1	CASSYSGQSWEKLFF	TGTGCCAGCAGTTACTCGGGACAGTCGTGGGAAAAACTGTTTTTT
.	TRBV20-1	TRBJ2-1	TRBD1	CSAPRDRGFF	TGCAGTGCTCCCCGGGACAGGGGGTTCTTC
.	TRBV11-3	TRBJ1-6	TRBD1	CASSGGRQGRTSPLHF	TGTGCCAGCAGCGGCGGACGACAGGGAAGAACTTCACCCCTCCACTTT
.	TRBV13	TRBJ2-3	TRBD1	CASSIYRGSDTQYF	TGTGCCAGCAGCATTTACAGGGGTTCAGATACGCAGTATTTT
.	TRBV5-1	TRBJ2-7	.	CASSNTYEQYF	TGCGCCAGCAGCAATACCTACGAGCAGTACTTC
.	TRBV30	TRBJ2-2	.	CAWSFSGELFF	TGTGCCTGGAGTTTCAGCGGGGAGCTGTTTTTT
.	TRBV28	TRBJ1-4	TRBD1	CASEPGGLEEKLFF	TGTGCCAGCGAACCAGGGGGATTAGAGGAAAAACTGTTTTTT
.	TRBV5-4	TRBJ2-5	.	CASSLPPRSGRETQYF	TGTGCCAGCAGCTTACCCCCCCGGTCGGGGAGAGAGACCCAGTACTTC
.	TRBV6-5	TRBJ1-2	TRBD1	CASSRPGQGEGGYTF	TGTGCCAGCAGTCGACCCGGACAGGGCGAGGGGGGCTACACCTTC
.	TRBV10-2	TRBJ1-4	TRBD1	CASRLTGTTNEKLFF	TGCGCCAGCAGGCTGACAGGGACAACTAATGAAAAACTGTTTTTT
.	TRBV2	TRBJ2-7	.	CASNVRSESEQYF	TGTGCCAGCAACGTAAGATCCGAGAGCGAGCAGTACTTC
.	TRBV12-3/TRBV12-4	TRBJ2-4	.	CASSTGRVNIQYF	TGTGCCAGCAGTACAGGGAGGGTAAACATTCAGTACTTC
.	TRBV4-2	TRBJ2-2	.	CASSLSAGELFF	TGTGCCAGCAGCCTCAGCGCCGGGGAGCTGTTTTTT
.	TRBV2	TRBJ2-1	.	CASSEDSAEQFF	TGTGCCAGCAGTGAAGACTCCGCGGAGCAGTTCTTC
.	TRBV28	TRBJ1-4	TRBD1	CASSRVGQYNEKLFF	TGTGCCAGCAGTCGCGTGGGACAGTATAATGAAAAACTGTTTTTT
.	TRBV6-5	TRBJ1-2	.	CASRDTMDRHYGYTF	TGTGCCAGCAGGGACACTATGGACAGACACTATGGCTACACCTTC
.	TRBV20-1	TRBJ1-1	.	CSAYKLAEAFF	TGCAGTGCTTATAAACTAGCTGAAGCTTTCTTT
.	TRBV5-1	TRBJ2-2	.	CASSLPQGTDTGELFF	TGCGCCAGCAGCTTGCCGCAGGGGACCGACACCGGGGAGCTGTTTTTT
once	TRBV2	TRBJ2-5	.	CATKGGAQETQYF	TGTGCCACAAAGGGGGGGGCCCAAGAGACCCAGTACTTC
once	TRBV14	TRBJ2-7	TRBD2	CASSQFRLAGGGKYEQYF	TGTGCCAGCAGCCAATTCCGACTAGCGGGTGGGGGAAAATACGAGCAGTACTTC
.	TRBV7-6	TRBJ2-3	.	CATQRDFKADTQYF	TGTGCCACTCAACGGGACTTTAAGGCAGATACGCAGTATTTT
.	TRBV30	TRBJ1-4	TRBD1	CAWSPTRTGSNEKLFF	TGTGCCTGGAGTCCGACAAGGACAGGGTCAAATGAAAAACTGTTTTTT